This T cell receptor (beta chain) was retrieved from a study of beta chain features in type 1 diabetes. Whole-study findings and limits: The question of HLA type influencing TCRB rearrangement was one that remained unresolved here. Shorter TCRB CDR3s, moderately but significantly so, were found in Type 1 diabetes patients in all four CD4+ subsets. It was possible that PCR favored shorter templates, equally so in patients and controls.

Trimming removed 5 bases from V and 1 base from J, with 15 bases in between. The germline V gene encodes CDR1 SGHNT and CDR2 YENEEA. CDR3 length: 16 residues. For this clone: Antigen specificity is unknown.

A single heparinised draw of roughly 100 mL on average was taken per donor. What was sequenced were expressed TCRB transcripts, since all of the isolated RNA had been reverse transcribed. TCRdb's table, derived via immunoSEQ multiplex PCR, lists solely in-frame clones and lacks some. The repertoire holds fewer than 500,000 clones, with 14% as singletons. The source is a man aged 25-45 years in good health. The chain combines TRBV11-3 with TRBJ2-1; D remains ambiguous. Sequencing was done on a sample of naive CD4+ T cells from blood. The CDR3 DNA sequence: TGTGCCAGCAGCGATGCCGACTTTAGGTCCTACAATGAGCAGTTCTTC. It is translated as CASSDADFRSYNEQFF.